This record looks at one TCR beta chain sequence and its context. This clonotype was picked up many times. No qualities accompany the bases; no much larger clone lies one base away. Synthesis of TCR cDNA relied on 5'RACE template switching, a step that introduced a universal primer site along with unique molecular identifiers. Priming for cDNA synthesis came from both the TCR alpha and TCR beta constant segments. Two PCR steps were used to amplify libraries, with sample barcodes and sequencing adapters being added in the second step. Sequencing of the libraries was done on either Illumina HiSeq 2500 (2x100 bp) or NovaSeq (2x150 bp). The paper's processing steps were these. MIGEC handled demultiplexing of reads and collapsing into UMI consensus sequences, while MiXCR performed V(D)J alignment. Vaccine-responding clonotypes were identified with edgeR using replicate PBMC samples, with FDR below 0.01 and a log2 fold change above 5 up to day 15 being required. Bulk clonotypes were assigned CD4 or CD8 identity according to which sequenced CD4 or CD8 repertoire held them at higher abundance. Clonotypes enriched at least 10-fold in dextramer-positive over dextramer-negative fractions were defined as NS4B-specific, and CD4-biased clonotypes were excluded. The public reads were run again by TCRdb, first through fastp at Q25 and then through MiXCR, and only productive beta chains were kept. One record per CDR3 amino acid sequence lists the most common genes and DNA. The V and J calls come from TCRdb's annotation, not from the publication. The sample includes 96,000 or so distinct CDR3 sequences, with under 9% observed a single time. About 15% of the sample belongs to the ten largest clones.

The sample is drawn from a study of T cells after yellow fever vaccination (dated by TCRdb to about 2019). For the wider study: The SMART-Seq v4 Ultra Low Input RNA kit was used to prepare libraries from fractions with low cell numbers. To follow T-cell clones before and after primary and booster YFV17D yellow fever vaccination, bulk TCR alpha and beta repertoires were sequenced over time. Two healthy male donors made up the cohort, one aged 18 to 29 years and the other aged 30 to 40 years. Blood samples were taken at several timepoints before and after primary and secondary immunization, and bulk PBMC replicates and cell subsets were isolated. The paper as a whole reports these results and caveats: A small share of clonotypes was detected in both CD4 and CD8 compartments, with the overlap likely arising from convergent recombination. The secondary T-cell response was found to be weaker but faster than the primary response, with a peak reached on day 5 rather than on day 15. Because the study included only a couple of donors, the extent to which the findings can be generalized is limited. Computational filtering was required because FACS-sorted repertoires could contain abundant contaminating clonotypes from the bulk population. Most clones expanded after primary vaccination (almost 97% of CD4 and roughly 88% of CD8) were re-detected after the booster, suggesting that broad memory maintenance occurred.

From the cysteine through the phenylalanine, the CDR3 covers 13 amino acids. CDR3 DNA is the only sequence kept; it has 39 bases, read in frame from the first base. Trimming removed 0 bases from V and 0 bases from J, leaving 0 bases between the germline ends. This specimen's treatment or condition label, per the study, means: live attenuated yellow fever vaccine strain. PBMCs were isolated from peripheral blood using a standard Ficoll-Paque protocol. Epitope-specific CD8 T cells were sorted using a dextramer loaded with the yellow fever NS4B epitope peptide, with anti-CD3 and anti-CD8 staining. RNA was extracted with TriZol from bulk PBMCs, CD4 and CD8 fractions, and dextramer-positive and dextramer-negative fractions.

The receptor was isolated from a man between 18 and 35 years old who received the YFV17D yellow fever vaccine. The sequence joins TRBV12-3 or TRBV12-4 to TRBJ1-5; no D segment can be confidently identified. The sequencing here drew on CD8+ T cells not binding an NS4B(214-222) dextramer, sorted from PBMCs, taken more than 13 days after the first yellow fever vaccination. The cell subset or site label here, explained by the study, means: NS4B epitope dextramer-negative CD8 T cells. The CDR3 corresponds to CASSLASNQPQHF. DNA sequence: TGTGCCAGCAGTTTAGCTAGCAATCAGCCCCAGCATTTT.